The clone carrying this TCR beta chain appeared once. Unique molecular identifiers were used to barcode this TCRbeta library. TCRdb re-called the PCR reads through MiXCR, storing one row per CDR3 protein. The data contain 800,000 to 1,000,000 distinct CDR3 sequences, about 29% of them singletons. This CDR3 has 14 residues. V lost 1 base, J lost 10 bases, and 6 bases stayed unmatched. Germline V gene lookup returns CDR1 GTSNPN and CDR2 SVGIG (reference sequence). This specimen comes from a study of T-cell reconstitution after alpha-beta-depleted transplantation in children. V usage is TRBV30 and J usage is TRBJ1-6; TRBD1 matches at 8 bases. The specimen comprised PBMCs, mostly from graft donor cells, sampled 360 days after TCRalphabeta/CD19-depleted stem cell transplant. This receptor was identified in a boy under two years old who had a stem cell transplant for SCID, so the T cells may come from the graft donor. CDR3 in amino acids: CAWSDGQGASPLHF. In DNA, the CDR3 is TGTGCCTGGAGTGACGGACAGGGAGCCTCACCCCTCCACTTT.